Each of the 17 T cell receptor beta chains below was sequenced from the same sample in a study of blood T cell repertoires in COVID-19. Repertoires were generated with immunoSEQ multiplex PCR, while TCRdb's copy carries only in-frame clones and drops some. The sample yields approximately 110,000 clones, 70% to 90% seen once. Sequenced input: peripheral blood. These receptor sequences come from a middle-aged man with acute or convalescent COVID-19.

The chain is built from TRBV7-3 and TRBJ2-1; 7 bases map to TRBD2. Germline assignment: CDR1 SGHTA and CDR2 FQGTGA. The CDR3 length is 14 residues. J gave up 10 bases and V 8 bases, and 14 bases lay outside the gene matches. DNA of the CDR3: TGTGCCAGCGCGAGGGGAGGGAGAGACTCCGAGCAGTTCTTC. Protein: CASARGGRDSEQFF.

The V call is TRBV24-1, the J call TRBJ2-2, with D possibly TRBD1 on 5 matching bases. The V and J ends lost 4 bases and 6 bases respectively, with 17 bases between them. Looked up from germline, CDR1 is KGHDR and CDR2 is SFDVKD. The CDR3 is made up of 16 amino acids. CDR3 coding DNA: TGTGCCACCAGTGACTCCACAGGCCTCCCTTCCGGGGAGCTGTTTTTT. This gives the protein CATSDSTGLPSGELFF.

The chain carries TRBV28 and TRBJ1-1, with TRBD1 matching 8 bases. This CDR3 has 15 amino acids. V shed 4 bases, J shed 5 bases, and the junction held 9 bases outside the gene matches. CDR1 is MDHEN, CDR2 SYDVKM, per germline. The CDR3: CASSSPTGGETEAFF. Written as DNA, the CDR3 is TGTGCCAGCAGTTCTCCAACAGGGGGTGAAACTGAAGCTTTCTTT. Filled out from reference TRBV28 and TRBJ1-1, the complete variable domain reads DVKVTQSSRYLVKRTGEKVFLECVQDMDHENMFWYRQDPGLGLRLIYFSYDVKMKEKGDIPEGYSVSREKKERFSLILESASTNQTSMYLCASSSPTGGETEAFFGQGTRLTVV.

The chain links TRBV6-5 to TRBJ1-1, with 8 bases matching TRBD1. Germline values: CDR1 MNHEY, CDR2 SVGAGI. The CDR3 spans 15 residues. V trimming: 4 bases; J trimming: 4 bases; junction bases outside the gene matches: 8. CDR3 region: CASSFYTGGSTEAFF. DNA of the CDR3: TGTGCCAGCAGTTTCTACACAGGGGGTAGCACTGAAGCTTTCTTT.

The J gene is TRBJ1-1, the V gene TRBV29-1; tentative D call: TRBD1 (5 bases). The CDR3 contains 12 residues. CDR1 is SQVTM and CDR2 is ANQGSEA in the germline V gene. V was clipped by 4 bases and J by 6 bases, with 12 bases between them. CDR3 DNA: TGCAGCGTTGGAGATTGGGGCGCTGAAGCTTTCTTT. Its protein is CSVGDWGAEAFF.

The gene calls are TRBV6-1 and TRBJ1-6; 7 positions agree with TRBD1. V lost 3 bases to trimming and J lost 7 bases; unmatched junction nucleotides: 3. The CDR3 is 14 amino acids. CDR1 is MNHNS, CDR2 SASEGT, per germline. In DNA, the CDR3 is TGTGCCAGCAGTGACAGGGGGTCGAATTCACCCCTCCACTTT. Amino acids: CASSDRGSNSPLHF.

This CDR3 is CASSPPGTRAQETQYF. CDR3 nucleotide sequence: TGTGCCAGCTCACCACCGGGGACAAGGGCCCAAGAGACCCAGTACTTC. The chain has TRBV18 and TRBJ2-5; maybe TRBD1 (6 bases). In germline, CDR1 is KGHSH, CDR2 LQKENI. V lost 0 bases and J 1 base, leaving 12 bases between the germline ends. The CDR3 spans 16 residues.

J is TRBJ2-1 and V is TRBV24-1; 7 bases map to TRBD2. The CDR3 covers 16 residues. CDR1 KGHDR and CDR2 SFDVKD come from the germline V gene. With V trimmed by 4 bases and J by 2 bases, 7 bases remained unmatched. This CDR3 is CATSDQLARTYNEQFF. The CDR3 coding sequence is TGTGCCACCAGTGACCAACTAGCGAGGACCTACAATGAGCAGTTCTTC.

A few counts support this clone. This chain joins TRBV6-4 and TRBJ2-1; D is possibly TRBD1 (6 bases). This CDR3 region has 13 residues. Trimming stripped 2 bases from V and 5 bases from J, with 7 bases between. Per germline, CDR1 MRHNA and CDR2 SNTAGT. The CDR3 DNA follows: TGTGCCAGCAGTGACCGGGACAACAATGAGCAGTTCTTC. This gives the protein CASSDRDNNEQFF.

J is TRBJ1-6 and V is TRBV28; D perhaps matches TRBD1 (5 bases). There are 20 residues in the CDR3. V dropped 5 bases and J dropped 2 bases, with 25 bases sitting between them. Per germline, CDR1 MDHEN and CDR2 SYDVKM. Here the CDR3 reads CASSRLPGLRMETYNSPLHF. Here the CDR3 DNA reads TGTGCCAGCAGTCGCCTACCGGGACTCCGGATGGAGACCTATAATTCACCCCTCCACTTT. The full variable domain, rest sourced from reference TRBV28 and TRBJ1-6, is DVKVTQSSRYLVKRTGEKVFLECVQDMDHENMFWYRQDPGLGLRLIYFSYDVKMKEKGDIPEGYSVSREKKERFSLILESASTNQTSMYLCASSRLPGLRMETYNSPLHFGNGTRLTVT.

This rearrangement joins TRBV6-5 to TRBJ2-5; D call uncertain. V was pared by 0 bases and J by 6 bases, with 11 bases between. Germline-derived CDR1 and CDR2 are MNHEY and SVGAGI. The length of the CDR3 is 14 residues. The CDR3 sequence: CASSYSRVRQTQYF. CDR3 bases: TGTGCCAGCAGTTACTCGAGAGTTCGCCAGACCCAGTACTTC.

This clone was counted once. The chain couples TRBV4-1 to TRBJ1-5; D gene ambiguous. Trimming took off 0 bases at V and 7 bases at J, with 16 bases between the two ends. This CDR3 comprises 16 residues. Germline V gene lookup returns CDR1 MGHRA and CDR2 YSYEKL. CDR3 sequence (DNA): TGCGCCAGCAGCCAAGATCGAGGGCCTAGAGGACAGCCCCAGCATTTT. It encodes CASSQDRGPRGQPQHF.

CDR3 nucleotides: TGTGCCAGCTCACCCACTGGGGCTTATAACTATGGCTACACCTTC. It codes for CASSPTGAYNYGYTF. J is TRBJ1-2 and V is TRBV18; maybe TRBD1 (5 bases). The CDR3 loop spans 15 amino acids. V dropped 3 bases and J dropped 1 base, with 12 bases sitting between them. In germline, CDR1 is KGHSH, CDR2 LQKENI.

The V gene is TRBV4-1, the J gene TRBJ1-6, with D perhaps TRBD1 (5 bases). The CDR3 consists of 14 residues. The germline V gene encodes CDR1 MGHRA and CDR2 YSYEKL. Trimming took off 3 bases at V and 8 bases at J, with 11 bases between the two ends. The CDR3 DNA sequence: TGCGCCAGCAGCCACCTAGGAGGGGATTCACCCCTCCACTTT. Protein product: CASSHLGGDSPLHF.

The J gene is TRBJ1-5, the V gene TRBV27; weak D call: TRBD1 (6 bases). CDR1 and CDR2 from the germline V gene are MNHEY and SMNVEV (reference sequence). Trimming cost V 4 bases and J 3 bases, with 7 bases left between them. The CDR3 loop spans 13 amino acids. CDR3 coding DNA: TGTGCCAGCAGTTCGGGACACAATCAGCCCCAGCATTTT. The encoded protein is CASSSGHNQPQHF.

The genes are TRBV29-1 and TRBJ2-5; a weak D match, TRBD1 (6 bases). In germline, CDR1 is SQVTM, CDR2 ANQGSEA. Between the trimmed V and J ends, which lost 4 bases and 5 bases, there was a span of 14 bases. This CDR3 region has 13 residues. The CDR3 DNA reads TGCAGCGTTGGACAGGCCCTCGACGAGACCCAGTACTTC. The encoded protein is CSVGQALDETQYF.

This clone was observed a handful of times. The chain employs TRBV6-5 and TRBJ2-2, with 7 bases aligning to TRBD2. Trimming took 7 bases from V and 5 from J; bases not matched to a gene: 10. The germline CDR1 and CDR2 sequences are MNHEY and SVGAGI. This CDR3 has 15 amino acids. CDR3 residues: CASKSGMAPTGELFF. The CDR3 nucleotides are TGTGCCAGCAAAAGCGGGATGGCCCCTACCGGGGAGCTGTTTTTT.